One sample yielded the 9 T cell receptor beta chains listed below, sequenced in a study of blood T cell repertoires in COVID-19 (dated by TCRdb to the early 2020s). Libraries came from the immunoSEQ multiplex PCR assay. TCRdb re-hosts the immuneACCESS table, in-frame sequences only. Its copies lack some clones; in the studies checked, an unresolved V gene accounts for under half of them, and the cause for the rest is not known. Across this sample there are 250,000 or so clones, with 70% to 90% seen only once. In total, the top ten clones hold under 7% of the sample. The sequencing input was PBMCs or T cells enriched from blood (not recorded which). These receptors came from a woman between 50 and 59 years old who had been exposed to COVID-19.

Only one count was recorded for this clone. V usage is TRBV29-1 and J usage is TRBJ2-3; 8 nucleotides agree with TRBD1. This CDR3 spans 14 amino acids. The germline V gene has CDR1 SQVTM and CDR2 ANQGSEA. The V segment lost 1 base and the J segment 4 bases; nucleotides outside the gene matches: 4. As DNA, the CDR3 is TGCAGCGTTGAAGGACAGGGGATGGCAGATACGCAGTATTTT. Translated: CSVEGQGMADTQYF.

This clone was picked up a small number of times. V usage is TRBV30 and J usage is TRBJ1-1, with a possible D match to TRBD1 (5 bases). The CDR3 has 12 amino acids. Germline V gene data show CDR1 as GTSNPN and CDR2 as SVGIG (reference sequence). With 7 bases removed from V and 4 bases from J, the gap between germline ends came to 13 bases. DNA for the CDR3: TGTGCCTCCTCGGTCAGGGTCACTGAAGCTTTCTTT. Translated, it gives CASSVRVTEAFF.

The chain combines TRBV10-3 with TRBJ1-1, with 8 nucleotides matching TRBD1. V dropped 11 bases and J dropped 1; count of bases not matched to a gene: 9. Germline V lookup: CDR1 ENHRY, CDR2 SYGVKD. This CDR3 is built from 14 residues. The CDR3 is CAAGPGTGNTEAFF. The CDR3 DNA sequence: TGTGCCGCCGGCCCCGGGACAGGGAACACTGAAGCTTTCTTT.

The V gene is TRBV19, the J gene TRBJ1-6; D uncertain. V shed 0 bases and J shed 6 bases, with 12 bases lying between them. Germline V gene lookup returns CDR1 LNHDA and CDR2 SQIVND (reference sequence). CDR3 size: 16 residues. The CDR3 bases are TGTGCCAGTAGTATAGATCGGGGAATCGGTAATTCACCCCTCCACTTT. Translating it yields CASSIDRGIGNSPLHF. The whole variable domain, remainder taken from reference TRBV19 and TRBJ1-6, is DGGITQSPKYLFRKEGQNVTLSCEQNLNHDAMYWYRQDPGQGLRLIYYSQIVNDFQKGDIAEGYSVSREKKESFPLTVTSAQKNPTAFYLCASSIDRGIGNSPLHFGNGTRLTVT.

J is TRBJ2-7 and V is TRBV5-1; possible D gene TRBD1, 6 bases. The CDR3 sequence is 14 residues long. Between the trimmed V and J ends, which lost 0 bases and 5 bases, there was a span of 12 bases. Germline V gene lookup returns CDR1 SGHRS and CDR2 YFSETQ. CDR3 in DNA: TGCGCCAGCAGCTTGGAAGCCCCAGGGGACGAGCAGTACTTC. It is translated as CASSLEAPGDEQYF. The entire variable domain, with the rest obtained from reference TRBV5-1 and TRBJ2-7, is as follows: KAGVTQTPRYLIKTRGQQVTLSCSPISGHRSVSWYQQTPGQGLQFLFEYFSETQRNKGNFPGRFSGRQFSNSRSEMNVSTLELGDSALYLCASSLEAPGDEQYFGPGTRLTVT.

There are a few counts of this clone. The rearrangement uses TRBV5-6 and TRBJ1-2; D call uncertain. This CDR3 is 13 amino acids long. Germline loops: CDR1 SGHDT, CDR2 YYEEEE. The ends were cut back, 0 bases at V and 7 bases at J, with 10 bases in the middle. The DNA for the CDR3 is TGTGCCAGCAGCTTGGACCCGAGCGGTGGCTACACCTTC. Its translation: CASSLDPSGGYTF. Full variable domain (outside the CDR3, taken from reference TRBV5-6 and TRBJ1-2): DAGVTQSPTHLIKTRGQQVTLRCSPKSGHDTVSWYQQALGQGPQFIFQYYEEEERQRGNFPDRFSGHQFPNYSSELNVNALLLGDSALYLCASSLDPSGGYTFGSGTRLTVV.

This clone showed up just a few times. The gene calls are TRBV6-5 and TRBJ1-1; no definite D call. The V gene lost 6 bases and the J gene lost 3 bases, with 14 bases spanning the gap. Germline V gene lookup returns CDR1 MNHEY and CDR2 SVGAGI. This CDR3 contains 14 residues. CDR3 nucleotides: TGTGCCAGCAGCCCCTTGGGCGAATACACTGAAGCTTTCTTT. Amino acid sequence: CASSPLGEYTEAFF.

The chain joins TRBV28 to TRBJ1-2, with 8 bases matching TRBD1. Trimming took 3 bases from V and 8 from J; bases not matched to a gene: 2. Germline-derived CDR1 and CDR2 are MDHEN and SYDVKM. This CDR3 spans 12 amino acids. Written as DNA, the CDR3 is TGTGCCAGCAGTTTGGACAGGGAGGGCTACACCTTC. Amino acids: CASSLDREGYTF.

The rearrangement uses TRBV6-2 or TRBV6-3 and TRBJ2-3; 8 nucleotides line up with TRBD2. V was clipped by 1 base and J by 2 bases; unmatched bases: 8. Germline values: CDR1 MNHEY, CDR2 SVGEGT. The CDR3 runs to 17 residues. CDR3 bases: TGTGCCAGCAGTTACTACCTTCGGGAGGGACACACAGATACGCAGTATTTT. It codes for CASSYYLREGHTDTQYF.